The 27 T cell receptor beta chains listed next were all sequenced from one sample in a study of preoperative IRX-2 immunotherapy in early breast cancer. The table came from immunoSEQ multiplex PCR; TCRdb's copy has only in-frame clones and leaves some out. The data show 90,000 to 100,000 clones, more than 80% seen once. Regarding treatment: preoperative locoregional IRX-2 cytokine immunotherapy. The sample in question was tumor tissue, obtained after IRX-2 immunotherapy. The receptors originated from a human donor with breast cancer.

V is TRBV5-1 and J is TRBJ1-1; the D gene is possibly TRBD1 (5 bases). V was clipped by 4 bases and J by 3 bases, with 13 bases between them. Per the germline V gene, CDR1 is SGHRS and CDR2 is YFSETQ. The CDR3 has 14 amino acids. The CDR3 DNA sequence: TGCGCCAGCAGCAGAGACAGAGTGGACACTGAAGCTTTCTTT. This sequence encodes CASSRDRVDTEAFF.

CDR3 sequence: CASRRDRPTGELFF. CDR3 bases: TGTGCCAGTAGGCGGGACAGGCCCACCGGGGAGCTGTTTTTT. The rearrangement joins TRBV19 to TRBJ2-2; 8 bases line up with TRBD1. V lost 6 bases and J lost 4; bases outside the gene matches: 4. The CDR3 has 14 residues. The V gene's germline CDR1 is LNHDA and CDR2 SQIVND (reference sequence).

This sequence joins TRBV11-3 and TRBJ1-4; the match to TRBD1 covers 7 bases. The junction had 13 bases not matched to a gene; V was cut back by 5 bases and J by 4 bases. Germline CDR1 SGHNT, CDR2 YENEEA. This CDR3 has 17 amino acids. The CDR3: CASSQNLRGQVNEKLFF. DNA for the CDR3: TGTGCCAGCAGCCAGAACCTAAGGGGGCAGGTTAATGAAAAACTGTTTTTT.

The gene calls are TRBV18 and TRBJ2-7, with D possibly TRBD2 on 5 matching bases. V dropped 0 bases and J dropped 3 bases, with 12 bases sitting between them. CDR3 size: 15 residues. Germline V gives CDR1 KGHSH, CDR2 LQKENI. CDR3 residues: CASSPPGATLYEQYF. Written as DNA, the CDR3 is TGTGCCAGCTCACCACCGGGAGCCACCCTCTACGAGCAGTACTTC.

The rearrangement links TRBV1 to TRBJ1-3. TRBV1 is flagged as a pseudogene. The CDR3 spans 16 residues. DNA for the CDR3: TGCGCCAGCAGCCAAGGTCGTCTGGGGTCTGGAAACACCATATATTTT. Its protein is CASSQGRLGSGNTIYF.

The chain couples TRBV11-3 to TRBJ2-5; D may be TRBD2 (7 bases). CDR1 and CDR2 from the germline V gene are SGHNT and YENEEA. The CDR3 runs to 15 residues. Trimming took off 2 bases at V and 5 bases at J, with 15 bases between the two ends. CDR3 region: CASSLRGTKKETQYF. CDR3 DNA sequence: TGTGCCAGCAGCTTAAGGGGGACTAAAAAGGAGACCCAGTACTTC.

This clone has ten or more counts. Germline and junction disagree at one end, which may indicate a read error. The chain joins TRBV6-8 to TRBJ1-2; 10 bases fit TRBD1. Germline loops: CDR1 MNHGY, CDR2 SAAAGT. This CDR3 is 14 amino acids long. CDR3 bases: TGTGCCATCAGTGGGACAGGGGTAGGCTATGGCTACACCTTC. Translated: CAISGTGVGYGYTF.

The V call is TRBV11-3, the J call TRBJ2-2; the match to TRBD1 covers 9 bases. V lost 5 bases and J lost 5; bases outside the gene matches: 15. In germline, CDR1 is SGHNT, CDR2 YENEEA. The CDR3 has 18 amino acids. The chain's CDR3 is CASSRRQYGQGKTGELFF. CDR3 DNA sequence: TGTGCCAGCAGCCGTCGACAATACGGACAGGGGAAGACCGGGGAGCTGTTTTTT.

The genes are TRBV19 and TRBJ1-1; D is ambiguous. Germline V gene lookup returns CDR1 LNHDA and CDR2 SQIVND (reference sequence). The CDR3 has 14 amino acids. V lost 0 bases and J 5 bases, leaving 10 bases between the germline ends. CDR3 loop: CASSIDQGQTEAFF. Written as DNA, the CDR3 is TGTGCCAGTAGTATAGATCAAGGGCAAACTGAAGCTTTCTTT.

CDR3 sequence (DNA): TGTGCCAGCCGGGCGGGTGGCAATCAGCCCCAGCATTTT. It yields the protein CASRAGGNQPQHF. This chain connects TRBV6-8 to TRBJ1-5; no reliable D call. The CDR3 contains 13 residues. V was cut by 8 bases and J by 2 bases, with 10 bases left in between. The V gene's germline CDR1 is MNHGY and CDR2 SAAAGT.

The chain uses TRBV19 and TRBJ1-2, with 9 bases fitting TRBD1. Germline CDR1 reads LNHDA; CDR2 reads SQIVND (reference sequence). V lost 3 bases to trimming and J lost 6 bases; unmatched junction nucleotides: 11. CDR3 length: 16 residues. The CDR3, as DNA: TGTGCCAGTAGTATTCCCCCCGGACAGGGGTGGGATGGCTACACCTTC. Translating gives CASSIPPGQGWDGYTF.

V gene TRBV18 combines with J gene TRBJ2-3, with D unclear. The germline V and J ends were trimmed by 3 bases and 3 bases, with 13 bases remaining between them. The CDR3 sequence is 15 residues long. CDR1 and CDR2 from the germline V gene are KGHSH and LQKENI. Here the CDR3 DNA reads TGTGCCAGCTCACCGGAATACCTCACTACAGATACGCAGTATTTT. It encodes CASSPEYLTTDTQYF.

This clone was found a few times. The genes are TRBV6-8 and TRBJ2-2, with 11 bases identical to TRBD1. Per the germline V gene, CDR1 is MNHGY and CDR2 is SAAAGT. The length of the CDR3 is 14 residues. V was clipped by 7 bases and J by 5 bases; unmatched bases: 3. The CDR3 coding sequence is TGTGCCAGCATCGGACAGGGGGCGACCGGGGAGCTGTTTTTT. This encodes CASIGQGATGELFF.

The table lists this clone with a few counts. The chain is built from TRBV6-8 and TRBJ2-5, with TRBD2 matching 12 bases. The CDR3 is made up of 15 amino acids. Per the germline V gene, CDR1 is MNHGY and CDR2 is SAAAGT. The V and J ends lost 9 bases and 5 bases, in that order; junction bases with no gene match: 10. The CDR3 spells CASASGTSGLETQYF. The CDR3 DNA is TGTGCCAGTGCCTCCGGGACTAGCGGGTTGGAGACCCAGTACTTC.

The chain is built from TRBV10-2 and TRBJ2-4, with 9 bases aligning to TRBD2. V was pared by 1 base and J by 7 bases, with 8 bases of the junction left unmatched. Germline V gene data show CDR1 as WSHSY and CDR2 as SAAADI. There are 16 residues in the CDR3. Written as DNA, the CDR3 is TGCGCCAGCAGTGAGTACGTACGGACTAGCGACAACATTCAGTACTTC. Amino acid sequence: CASSEYVRTSDNIQYF.

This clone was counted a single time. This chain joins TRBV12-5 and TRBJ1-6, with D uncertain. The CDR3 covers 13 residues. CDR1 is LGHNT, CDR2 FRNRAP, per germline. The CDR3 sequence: CASGGGDNSPLHF. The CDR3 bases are TGTGCCAGCGGCGGCGGTGATAATTCACCCCTCCACTTT.

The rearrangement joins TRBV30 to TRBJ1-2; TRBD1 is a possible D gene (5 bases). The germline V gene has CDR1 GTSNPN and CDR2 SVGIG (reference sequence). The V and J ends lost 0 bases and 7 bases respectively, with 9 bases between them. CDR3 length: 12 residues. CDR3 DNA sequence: TGTGCCTGGAGTGTGGGGGTATCTGGCTACACCTTC. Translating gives CAWSVGVSGYTF.

The DNA for the CDR3 is TGTGCCTGGAGTGTCGGGCAGGGTGAGCTGTTTTTT. Protein: CAWSVGQGELFF. This chain links TRBV30 with TRBJ2-2; maybe TRBD1 (5 bases). Looked up from germline, CDR1 is GTSNPN and CDR2 is SVGIG (reference sequence). This CDR3 is 12 amino acids long. The V gene lost 0 bases and the J gene lost 11 bases, with 10 bases spanning the gap.

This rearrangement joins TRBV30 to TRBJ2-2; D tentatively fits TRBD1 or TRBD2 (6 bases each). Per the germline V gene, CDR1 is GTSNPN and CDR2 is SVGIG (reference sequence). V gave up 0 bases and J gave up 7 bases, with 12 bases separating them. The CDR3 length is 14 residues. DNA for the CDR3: TGTGCCTGGAGTGTGATCAGGGGAGGCGGGGAGCTGTTTTTT. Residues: CAWSVIRGGGELFF. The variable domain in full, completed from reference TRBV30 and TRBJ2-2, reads SQTIHQWPATLVQPVGSPLSLECTVEGTSNPNLYWYRQAAGRGLQLLFYSVGIGQISSEVPQNLSASRPQDRQFILSSKKLLLSDSGFYLCAWSVIRGGGELFFGEGSRLTVL.

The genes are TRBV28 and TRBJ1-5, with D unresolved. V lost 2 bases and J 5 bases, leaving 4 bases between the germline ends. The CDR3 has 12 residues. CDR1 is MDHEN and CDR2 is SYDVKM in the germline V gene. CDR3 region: CASSLPHQPQHF. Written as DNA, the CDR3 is TGTGCCAGCAGTTTACCACATCAGCCCCAGCATTTT.

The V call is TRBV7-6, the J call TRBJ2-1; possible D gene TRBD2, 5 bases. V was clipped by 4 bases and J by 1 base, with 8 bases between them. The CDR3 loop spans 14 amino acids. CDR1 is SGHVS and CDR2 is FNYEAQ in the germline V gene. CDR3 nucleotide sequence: TGTGCCAGCAGCTCCAGCGGTTCCTACAATGAGCAGTTCTTC. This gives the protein CASSSSGSYNEQFF.

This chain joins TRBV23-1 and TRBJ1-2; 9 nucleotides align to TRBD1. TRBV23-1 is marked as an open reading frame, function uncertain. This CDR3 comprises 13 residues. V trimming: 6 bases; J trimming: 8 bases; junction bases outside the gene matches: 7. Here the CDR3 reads CASSLNTGGGYTF. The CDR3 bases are TGCGCCAGCAGCTTGAATACAGGGGGCGGCTACACCTTC.

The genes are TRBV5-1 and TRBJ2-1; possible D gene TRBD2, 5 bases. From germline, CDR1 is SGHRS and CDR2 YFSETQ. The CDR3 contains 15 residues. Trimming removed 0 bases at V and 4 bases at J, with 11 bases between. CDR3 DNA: TGCGCCAGCAGCTTGGAAGCGGCCGATTACAATGAGCAGTTCTTC. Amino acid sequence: CASSLEAADYNEQFF.

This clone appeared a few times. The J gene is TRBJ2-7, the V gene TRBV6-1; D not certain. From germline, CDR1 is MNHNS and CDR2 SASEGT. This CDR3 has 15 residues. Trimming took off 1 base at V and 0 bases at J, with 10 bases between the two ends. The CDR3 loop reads CASSEGDLNSYEQYF. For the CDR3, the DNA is TGTGCCAGCAGTGAAGGTGATCTTAACTCCTACGAGCAGTACTTC.

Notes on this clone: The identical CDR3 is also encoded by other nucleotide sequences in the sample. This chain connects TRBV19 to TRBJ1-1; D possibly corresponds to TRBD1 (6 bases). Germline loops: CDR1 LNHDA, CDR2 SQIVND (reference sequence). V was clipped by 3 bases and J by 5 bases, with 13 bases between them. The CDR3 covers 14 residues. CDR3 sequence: CASSIQGRGTEAFF. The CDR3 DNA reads TGTGCCAGTAGTATCCAGGGGCGGGGAACTGAAGCTTTCTTT.

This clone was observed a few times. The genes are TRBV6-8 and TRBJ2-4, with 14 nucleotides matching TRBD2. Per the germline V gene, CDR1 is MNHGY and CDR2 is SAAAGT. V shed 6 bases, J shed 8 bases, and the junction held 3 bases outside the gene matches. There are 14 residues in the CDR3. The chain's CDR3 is CASRRTSGGYIQYF. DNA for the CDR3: TGTGCCAGCAGAAGGACTAGCGGGGGGTACATTCAGTACTTC.

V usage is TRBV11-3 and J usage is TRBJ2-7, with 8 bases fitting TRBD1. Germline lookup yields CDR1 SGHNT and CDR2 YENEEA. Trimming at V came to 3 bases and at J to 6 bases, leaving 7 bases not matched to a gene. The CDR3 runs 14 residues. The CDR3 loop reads CASSLESGGGEQYF. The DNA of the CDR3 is TGTGCCAGCAGCTTGGAGTCAGGGGGCGGCGAGCAGTACTTC.